This T cell receptor (beta chain) originates from a study of cytotoxic CD8 clonotypes in ibrutinib-treated CLL. The overall study: Patients gave response samples after a median about 12 months of treatment, range 6 to 36.

Germline V lookup: CDR1 SGHDN, CDR2 FVKESK. Deletions cut 0 bases from V and 6 bases from J, with 8 bases between. CDR3 length equals 14 residues. Deep sequencing aimed at 1 in 200,000 to 1 in 1 million T cells' resolution. TCRdb keeps only in-frame clones here, not all; method: immunoSEQ multiplex PCR. The repertoire holds some 300,000 clones, with just under 80% as singletons. The sample in question was PBMCs, obtained before ibrutinib treatment. J is TRBJ2-2 and V is TRBV14; no clear D gene. The clonotype originates from a human donor with chronic lymphocytic leukemia. The CDR3 DNA reads TGTGCCAGCAGCCAAGATCGTGGGTCCGGGGAGCTGTTTTTT. It translates to CASSQDRGSGELFF.